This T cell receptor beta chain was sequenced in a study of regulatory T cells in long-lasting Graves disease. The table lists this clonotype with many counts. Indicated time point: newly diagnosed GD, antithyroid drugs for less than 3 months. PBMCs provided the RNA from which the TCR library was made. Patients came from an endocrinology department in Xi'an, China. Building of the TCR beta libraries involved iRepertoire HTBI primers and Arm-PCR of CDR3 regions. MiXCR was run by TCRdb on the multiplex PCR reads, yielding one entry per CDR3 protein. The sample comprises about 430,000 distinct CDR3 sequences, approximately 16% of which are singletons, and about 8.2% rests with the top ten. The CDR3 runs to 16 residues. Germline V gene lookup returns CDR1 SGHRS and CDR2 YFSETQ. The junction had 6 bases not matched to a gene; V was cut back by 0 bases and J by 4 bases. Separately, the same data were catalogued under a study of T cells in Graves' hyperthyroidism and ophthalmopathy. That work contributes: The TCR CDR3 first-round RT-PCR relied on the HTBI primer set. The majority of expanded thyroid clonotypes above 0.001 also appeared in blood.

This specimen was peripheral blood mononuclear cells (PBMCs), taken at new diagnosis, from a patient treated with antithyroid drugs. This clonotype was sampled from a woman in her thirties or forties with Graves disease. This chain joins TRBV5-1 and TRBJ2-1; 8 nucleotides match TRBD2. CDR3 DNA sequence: TGCGCCAGCAGCTTGGTCGGACTAGCTGAATACAATGAGCAGTTCTTC. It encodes CASSLVGLAEYNEQFF. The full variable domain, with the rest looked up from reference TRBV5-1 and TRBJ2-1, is KAGVTQTPRYLIKTRGQQVTLSCSPISGHRSVSWYQQTPGQGLQFLFEYFSETQRNKGNFPGRFSGRQFSNSRSEMNVSTLELGDSALYLCASSLVGLAEYNEQFFGPGTRLTVL.